The rows below give T cell receptor beta chains drawn from one sample of a study of technical replicates of blood from four donors. Libraries were prepared by immunoSEQ multiplex PCR; TCRdb keeps only in-frame clonotypes and omits some of them. Of approximately 82,000 clones listed, 94% were seen once; the top ten hold approximately 0.25%. Sequencing was performed on T cells isolated from PBMCs. All receptors come from a human donor in good health. The CDR3 runs from the conserved cysteine through the conserved F or W. The D gene is left open where the match is weak. Only some rows state a clone size, as once, few, many or a class for expanded clones.

j_gene: TRBJ1-1
abundance: NA
d_gene: NA
v_gene: TRBV7-3
CDR3nt: TGTGCCAGCAGCTTAGGGCAGGTCATGAACACTGAAGCTTTCTTT
CDR3aa: CASSLGQVMNTEAFF

j_gene: TRBJ2-7
abundance: once
d_gene: NA
v_gene: TRBV11-2
CDR3nt: TGTGCCAGCAGCTACCCGGGTCCACGCCTTTACGAGCAGTACTTC
CDR3aa: CASSYPGPRLYEQYF

j_gene: TRBJ1-1
abundance: NA
d_gene: TRBD1
v_gene: TRBV6-5
CDR3nt: TGTGCCAGCAGAACGGGGACAGTCGACGCTGAAGCTTTCTTT
CDR3aa: CASRTGTVDAEAFF

j_gene: TRBJ1-3
abundance: NA
d_gene: TRBD1
v_gene: TRBV6-1
CDR3nt: TGTGCCAGCAGTGGAGGGACAGGGACCACCTCATCTGGAAACACCATATATTTT
CDR3aa: CASSGGTGTTSSGNTIYF

j_gene: TRBJ1-5
abundance: NA
d_gene: NA
v_gene: TRBV30
CDR3nt: TGTGCCTGGAGCCTCCGCGAGGCAGACGACAATCAGCCCCAGCATTTT
CDR3aa: CAWSLREADDNQPQHF

j_gene: TRBJ1-2
abundance: NA
d_gene: TRBD1
v_gene: TRBV5-1
CDR3nt: TGCGCCAGCAGACCTTACCTACGGGGACAGTTCTATGGCTACACCTTC
CDR3aa: CASRPYLRGQFYGYTF

j_gene: TRBJ1-2
abundance: NA
d_gene: NA
v_gene: TRBV6-6
CDR3nt: TGTGCCAGCAGTTACTCAACAGGACGAAACTATGGCTACACCTTC
CDR3aa: CASSYSTGRNYGYTF

j_gene: TRBJ1-1
abundance: NA
d_gene: TRBD1
v_gene: TRBV9
CDR3nt: TGTGCCAGCGACAGGGACGGGAATGAAGCTTTCTTT
CDR3aa: CASDRDGNEAFF

j_gene: TRBJ2-1
abundance: NA
d_gene: NA
v_gene: TRBV13
CDR3nt: TGTGCCAGCAGCGCCTGGTCCAGCAATGAGCAGTTCTTC
CDR3aa: CASSAWSSNEQFF

j_gene: TRBJ2-1
abundance: NA
d_gene: NA
v_gene: TRBV19
CDR3nt: TGTGCCAGTAGTACCTTTGGAGGTCACAATGAGCAGTTCTTC
CDR3aa: CASSTFGGHNEQFF

j_gene: TRBJ2-4
abundance: NA
d_gene: NA
v_gene: TRBV19
CDR3nt: TGTGCCAGTAAAGGTGCAGGTTTCTCCAAACCCATTCAGTACTTC
CDR3aa: CASKGAGFSKPIQYF

j_gene: TRBJ2-2
abundance: NA
d_gene: NA
v_gene: TRBV5-1
CDR3nt: TGCGCCAGCAGCTCCCATGGGGGGGCAGCCGGGGAGCTGTTTTTT
CDR3aa: CASSSHGGAAGELFF

j_gene: TRBJ2-1
abundance: NA
d_gene: TRBD1
v_gene: TRBV11-2
CDR3nt: TGTGCCAGCAGTTTCGACAGGGGACCGTATATGGACGGTGAGCAGTTCTTC
CDR3aa: CASSFDRGPYMDGEQFF

j_gene: TRBJ2-7
abundance: NA
d_gene: TRBD2
v_gene: TRBV6-1
CDR3nt: TGTGCCAGCAGTGCGGCTAGCGGGAATATCTACGAGCAGTACTTC
CDR3aa: CASSAASGNIYEQYF

j_gene: TRBJ1-5
abundance: NA
d_gene: NA
v_gene: TRBV19
CDR3nt: TGTGCCAGTAGTCAATCAGGCTATAGCAATCAGCCCCAGCATTTT
CDR3aa: CASSQSGYSNQPQHF

j_gene: TRBJ2-5
abundance: NA
d_gene: TRBD2
v_gene: TRBV5-8
CDR3nt: TGTGCCAGCAGCTTACTAGCGGGAGAAGTTTGGGCGGTTCAGGAGACCCAGTACTTC
CDR3aa: CASSLLAGEVWAVQETQYF

j_gene: TRBJ2-1
abundance: NA
d_gene: NA
v_gene: TRBV5-1
CDR3nt: TGCGCCAGCAGCTTGGGGACAGACAATGAGCAGTTCTTC
CDR3aa: CASSLGTDNEQFF

j_gene: TRBJ2-1
abundance: NA
d_gene: NA
v_gene: TRBV5-4
CDR3nt: TGTGCCAGCAGCTTGGCGGGGTTCGGCGAGGATGAGCAGTTCTTC
CDR3aa: CASSLAGFGEDEQFF

j_gene: TRBJ1-1
abundance: NA
d_gene: NA
v_gene: TRBV5-4
CDR3nt: TGTGCCAGCAGCCGCACCGGTGAGGCAATGAACACTGAAGCTTTCTTT
CDR3aa: CASSRTGEAMNTEAFF

j_gene: TRBJ2-7
abundance: NA
d_gene: TRBD1
v_gene: TRBV6-1
CDR3nt: TGTGCCAGCAGTGAATCGACAGGGTACGAGCAGTACTTC
CDR3aa: CASSESTGYEQYF

j_gene: TRBJ2-4
abundance: NA
d_gene: NA
v_gene: TRBV6-1
CDR3nt: TGTGCCAGCAGTGAAACGTTTTCAGGTCAGAAACTAGCCAAAAACATTCAGTACTTC
CDR3aa: CASSETFSGQKLAKNIQYF

j_gene: TRBJ1-5
abundance: NA
d_gene: NA
v_gene: TRBV27
CDR3nt: TGTGCCAGCAGTTTCCGTAGCAATCAGCCCCAGCATTTT
CDR3aa: CASSFRSNQPQHF

j_gene: TRBJ1-1
abundance: NA
d_gene: TRBD1
v_gene: TRBV4-1
CDR3nt: TGCGCCAGCAGCGACAGGGTGACCACTGAAGCTTTCTTT
CDR3aa: CASSDRVTTEAFF

j_gene: TRBJ2-2
abundance: NA
d_gene: TRBD1
v_gene: TRBV7-2
CDR3nt: TGTGCCAGCAGCTCGGGACAGGGGGCGTTCGGGGAGCTGTTTTTT
CDR3aa: CASSSGQGAFGELFF

j_gene: TRBJ1-4
abundance: NA
d_gene: NA
v_gene: TRBV28
CDR3nt: TGTGCCAGCAGTTTCGGGGGGGCGAGGAGTGAAAAACTGTTTTTT
CDR3aa: CASSFGGARSEKLFF

j_gene: TRBJ1-2
abundance: NA
d_gene: NA
v_gene: TRBV19
CDR3nt: TGTGCCAGTACTAAAGGGGTACGAGGCTACACCTTC
CDR3aa: CASTKGVRGYTF

j_gene: TRBJ2-1
abundance: once
d_gene: TRBD2
v_gene: TRBV27
CDR3nt: TGTGCCAGCAGTTTAGGGACTAGCGGGTACAATGAGCAGTTCTTC
CDR3aa: CASSLGTSGYNEQFF

j_gene: TRBJ2-7
abundance: NA
d_gene: TRBD2
v_gene: TRBV4-2
CDR3nt: TGTGCCAGCAGCCCTAGCGGGGCCTACGAGCAGTACTTC
CDR3aa: CASSPSGAYEQYF

j_gene: TRBJ2-5
abundance: NA
d_gene: NA
v_gene: TRBV11-3
CDR3nt: TGTGCCAGCAGCTTAGGCACACAGGGACAAGAGACCCAGTACTTC
CDR3aa: CASSLGTQGQETQYF

j_gene: TRBJ1-5
abundance: NA
d_gene: TRBD1
v_gene: TRBV7-9
CDR3nt: TGTGCCAGCAGCTTAGGACAGGGTCACAATCAGCCCCAGCATTTT
CDR3aa: CASSLGQGHNQPQHF

j_gene: TRBJ1-3
abundance: NA
d_gene: NA
v_gene: TRBV2
CDR3nt: TGTGCCAGCAGAGCCCCCTCGCCAAATAACTCTGGAAACACCATATATTTT
CDR3aa: CASRAPSPNNSGNTIYF